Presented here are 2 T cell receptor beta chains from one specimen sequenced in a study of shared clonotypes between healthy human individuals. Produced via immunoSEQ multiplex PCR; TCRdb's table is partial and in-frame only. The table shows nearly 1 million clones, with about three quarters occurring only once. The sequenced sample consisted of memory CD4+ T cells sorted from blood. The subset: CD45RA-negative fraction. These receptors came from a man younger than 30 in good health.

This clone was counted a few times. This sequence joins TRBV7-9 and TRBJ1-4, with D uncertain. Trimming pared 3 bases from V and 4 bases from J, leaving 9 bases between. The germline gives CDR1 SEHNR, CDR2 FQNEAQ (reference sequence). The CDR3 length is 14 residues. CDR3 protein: CASSFFRDNEKLFF. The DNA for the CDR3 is TGTGCCAGCAGCTTTTTCCGCGATAATGAAAAACTGTTTTTT.

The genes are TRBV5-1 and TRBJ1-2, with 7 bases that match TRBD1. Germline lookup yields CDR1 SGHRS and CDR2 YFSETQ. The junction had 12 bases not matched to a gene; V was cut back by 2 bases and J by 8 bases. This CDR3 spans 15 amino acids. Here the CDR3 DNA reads TGCGCCAGCAGCTTCCAGACAGGGCCAGGATGGGGCTACACCTTC. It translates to CASSFQTGPGWGYTF.